The 6 T cell receptor beta chains given below trace back to one sample, sequenced in a study of T cells in Graves' hyperthyroidism and ophthalmopathy. RNA transcripts provided the source from which TCR beta CDR3 regions were amplified. Researchers ran a first-round RT-PCR on the TCR CDR3 using the HTBI primer set. MiXCR was run by TCRdb on the multiplex PCR reads, yielding one entry per CDR3 protein. This table has a few hundred thousand distinct CDR3 sequences, about 15% appearing once. Sample: blood. These receptors came from a young woman with Graves' hyperthyroidism.

This clonotype was counted at least ten times. This chain joins TRBV12-3 or TRBV12-4 and TRBJ2-1; no clear D. Deletions cut 6 bases from V and 6 bases from J, with 21 bases between. This CDR3 region has 16 residues. For the CDR3, the DNA is TGTGCCAGCAGCCCGATAATGGCCTTCAACGGCAATGAGCAGTTCTTC. As protein: CASSPIMAFNGNEQFF.

There are a few counts of this clonotype. The rearrangement uses TRBV10-3 and TRBJ1-2, with D hard to call. CDR3 length equals 13 residues. Germline CDR1 and CDR2: ENHRY and SYGVKD. V lost 6 bases, J lost 7 bases, and 15 bases lay in between. CDR3 sequence reads: CAIRNFLTVGYTF. CDR3 sequence (DNA): TGTGCCATCAGGAACTTTTTGACGGTTGGCTACACCTTC.

This clonotype was recorded at least ten times. The V call is TRBV12-3 or TRBV12-4, the J call TRBJ2-5, with 10 bases fitting TRBD1. The trim removed 7 bases at V and 4 bases at J, leaving 9 bases unmatched. The CDR3 consists of 15 residues. The CDR3 DNA reads as TGTGCCAGCAATAGCGGGACAGGGGTTCGAGAGACCCAGTACTTC. Translating it yields CASNSGTGVRETQYF.

As concerns this clonotype: Sequence at one end of the junction differs from germline and may be a read error. The chain employs TRBV5-6 and TRBJ2-1, with 16 positions matching TRBD2. From germline, CDR1 is SGHDT and CDR2 YYEEEE. The CDR3 length is 17 residues. The CDR3 region has the DNA TGTGCCAGCAGCTCGGGACTAGCGGGAGGGCCGTACAATGAGCGGTTCTTC. Its protein product is CASSSGLAGGPYNERFF.

This clonotype was observed a handful of times. The chain combines TRBV24-1 with TRBJ1-3, with D possibly TRBD1 on 5 matching bases. V lost 4 bases and J 4 bases, leaving 10 bases between the germline ends. Germline CDR1 and CDR2: KGHDR and SFDVKD. This CDR3 spans 14 amino acids. CDR3 in amino acids: CATSDGQSGNTIYF. CDR3 bases: TGTGCCACCAGTGACGGACAATCCGGAAACACCATATATTTT.

V usage is TRBV27 and J usage is TRBJ1-3; 8 bases agree with TRBD1. The V and J ends lost 1 base and 2 bases, in that order; junction bases with no gene match: 4. The CDR3 length is 16 residues. Germline V gene lookup returns CDR1 MNHEY and CDR2 SMNVEV (reference sequence). The CDR3 DNA is TGTGCCAGCAGTTTATTCGGGACAGGTCCTGGAAACACCATATATTTT. Translating it yields CASSLFGTGPGNTIYF.